This T cell receptor beta chain is drawn from a study of blood T cell repertoires in COVID-19. The wider study: T cells, B-cell-depleted T cells, or PBMCs provided the cDNA or gDNA that served as material.

Under the authors' procedure: Researchers report that nucleated cell counts were estimated from reference gene primer amplification. Measured with immunoSEQ multiplex PCR; TCRdb has only the in-frame clones, and not every one. The V and J calls and clone size are taken from that table; D and trimming were inferred from the DNA. The sample lists roughly 300,000 clones, over 75% occurring once. For recovered donors of Cohort 3, there were two negative PCRs, clearance, or symptom resolution. This clone was observed a few times. The sequence was obtained from a woman in her thirties who had recovered from COVID-19. The source material was PBMCs or T cells enriched from blood (not recorded which).

As DNA, the CDR3 is TGTGCCAGCAGTGAACAGGGTTTAAGGGTAGGGGACTATGGCTACACCTTC. This encodes CASSEQGLRVGDYGYTF. This rearrangement joins TRBV28 to TRBJ1-2, with D possibly being TRBD1 (6 bases). V shed 5 bases and J shed 3 bases, with 22 bases lying between them. The CDR3 covers 17 residues. Germline loops: CDR1 MDHEN, CDR2 SYDVKM.